These T cell receptor beta chains were read from a single sample in a study of blood T cell repertoires in COVID-19. TCRdb's table, derived via immunoSEQ multiplex PCR, lists solely in-frame clones and lacks some. The sample holds 150,000 or so clones, about 80% seen once. The specimen sequenced was peripheral blood. These receptors originate from a woman in her fifties or sixties with acute or convalescent COVID-19. Both conserved end residues are trimmed from each CDR3.

J gene: TRBJ2-5
V gene: TRBV6-2/TRBV6-3
CDR3 protein: ASSLDRWETQY

J gene: TRBJ2-5
V gene: TRBV21-1
CDR3 protein: ASGPPGRRETQY

J gene: TRBJ1-2
V gene: TRBV7-2
CDR3 protein: ASSRGQFLGYT

J gene: TRBJ1-2
V gene: TRBV24-1
CDR3 protein: ATSGVRGERGYGYT

J gene: TRBJ1-5
V gene: TRBV7-4
CDR3 protein: ASSRTQGQGQYSNQPQH

J gene: TRBJ2-1
V gene: TRBV4-1
CDR3 protein: ASNLAGGRSSSYNEQF

J gene: TRBJ1-3
V gene: TRBV28
CDR3 protein: ASSSAGTVAGNTIY

J gene: TRBJ1-2
V gene: TRBV3-1/TRBV3-2
CDR3 protein: ASSHGGMDYGYT

J gene: TRBJ2-7
V gene: TRBV10-3
CDR3 protein: ATRSRSDSYEQY

J gene: TRBJ2-3
V gene: TRBV27
CDR3 protein: ASSLLGTSGVTDTQY

J gene: TRBJ1-5
V gene: TRBV5-1
CDR3 protein: ASSSGQGRNQPQH

J gene: TRBJ1-1
V gene: TRBV23-1
CDR3 protein: ASSQSGRYTEAF

J gene: TRBJ1-2
V gene: TRBV9
CDR3 protein: ASSKEQGADGYT

J gene: TRBJ2-7
V gene: TRBV19
CDR3 protein: ATSDRVYEQY

J gene: TRBJ2-3
V gene: TRBV3-1/TRBV3-2
CDR3 protein: ASSQGGPTDTQY

J gene: TRBJ1-3
V gene: TRBV27
CDR3 protein: ASTDKKRDRGHGCTIY

J gene: TRBJ1-1
V gene: TRBV3-1/TRBV3-2
CDR3 protein: ASSQVRPRTEAF

J gene: TRBJ1-2
V gene: TRBV2
CDR3 protein: ASSDAGAGYGYT

J gene: TRBJ2-1
V gene: TRBV4-2
CDR3 protein: ASSHGGRVYNEQF

J gene: TRBJ2-2
V gene: TRBV5-1
CDR3 protein: ASSSGQGAPGELF

J gene: TRBJ2-1
V gene: TRBV28
CDR3 protein: ASRGVSSYNEQF

J gene: TRBJ2-1
V gene: TRBV6-5
CDR3 protein: ASRGSSYNEQF

J gene: TRBJ2-3
V gene: TRBV18
CDR3 protein: ASSPATGSTDTQY

J gene: TRBJ1-1
V gene: TRBV20-1
CDR3 protein: SASLRERAF

J gene: TRBJ2-1
V gene: TRBV18
CDR3 protein: ASSPDSANEQF

J gene: TRBJ2-3
V gene: TRBV2
CDR3 protein: ASRAGTSTDTQY

J gene: TRBJ1-5
V gene: TRBV10-3
CDR3 protein: AISEQAQPQH

J gene: TRBJ1-1
V gene: TRBV6-2/TRBV6-3
CDR3 protein: ASSYSGTGVTEAF

J gene: TRBJ2-7
V gene: TRBV6-5
CDR3 protein: ASSRTPQPPYEQY

J gene: TRBJ2-5
V gene: TRBV6-5
CDR3 protein: ASRLTSGGGGTQY

J gene: TRBJ2-1
V gene: TRBV18
CDR3 protein: ASSPLKAEQF

J gene: TRBJ2-3
V gene: TRBV10-1
CDR3 protein: ASSDSRGTPSQY

J gene: TRBJ1-3
V gene: TRBV5-1
CDR3 protein: ASSRGGLEISGNTIY

J gene: TRBJ1-3
V gene: TRBV28
CDR3 protein: ASSFVDTIY

J gene: TRBJ2-7
V gene: TRBV4-1
CDR3 protein: ASSQWPAGASSYEQY

J gene: TRBJ2-6
V gene: TRBV10-3
CDR3 protein: AISETPGPSGANVLT

J gene: TRBJ2-7
V gene: TRBV5-6
CDR3 protein: ASSVPGTGLNEQY

J gene: TRBJ1-4
V gene: TRBV7-9
CDR3 protein: ASSLTGWGKLF

J gene: TRBJ2-1
V gene: TRBV11-3
CDR3 protein: ASSLAGLASEQF

J gene: TRBJ1-5
V gene: TRBV29-1
CDR3 protein: SVGDRGNQPQH

J gene: TRBJ1-3
V gene: TRBV30
CDR3 protein: AWSVLRMLGVSISGNTIY

J gene: TRBJ2-3
V gene: TRBV7-9
CDR3 protein: ASSTPGQGMDTQY

J gene: TRBJ1-2
V gene: TRBV4-1
CDR3 protein: ASSQGRGWSYGYT

J gene: TRBJ1-6
V gene: TRBV7-8
CDR3 protein: ASSLEGGYSPLH

J gene: TRBJ2-6
V gene: TRBV4-2
CDR3 protein: ASSQVSSGGVSGANVLT

J gene: TRBJ2-3
V gene: TRBV28
CDR3 protein: ASSSGTGKDTQY